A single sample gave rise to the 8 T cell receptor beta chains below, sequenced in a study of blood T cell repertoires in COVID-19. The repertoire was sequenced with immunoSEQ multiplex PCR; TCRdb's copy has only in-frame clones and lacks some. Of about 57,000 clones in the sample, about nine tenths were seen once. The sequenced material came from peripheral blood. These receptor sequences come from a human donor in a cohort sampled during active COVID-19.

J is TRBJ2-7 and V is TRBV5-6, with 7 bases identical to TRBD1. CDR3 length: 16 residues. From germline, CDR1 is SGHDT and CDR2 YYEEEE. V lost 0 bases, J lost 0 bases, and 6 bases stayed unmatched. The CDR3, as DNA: TGTGCCAGCAGCTTGGGATTACAGGGGCTCTCCTACGAGCAGTACTTC. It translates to CASSLGLQGLSYEQYF. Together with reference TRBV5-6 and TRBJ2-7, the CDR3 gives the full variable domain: DAGVTQSPTHLIKTRGQQVTLRCSPKSGHDTVSWYQQALGQGPQFIFQYYEEEERQRGNFPDRFSGHQFPNYSSELNVNALLLGDSALYLCASSLGLQGLSYEQYFGPGTRLTVT.

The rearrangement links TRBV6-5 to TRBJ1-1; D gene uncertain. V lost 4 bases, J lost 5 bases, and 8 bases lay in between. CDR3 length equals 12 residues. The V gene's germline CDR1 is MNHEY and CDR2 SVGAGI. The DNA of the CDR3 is TGTGCCAGCAGTTCCCCTACTACTGAAGCTTTCTTT. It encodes CASSSPTTEAFF.

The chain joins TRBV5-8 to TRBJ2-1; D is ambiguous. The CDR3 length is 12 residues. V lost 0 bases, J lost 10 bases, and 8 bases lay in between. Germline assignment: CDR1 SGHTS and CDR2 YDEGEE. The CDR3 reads CASSLDPREQFF. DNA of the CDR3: TGTGCCAGCAGCTTGGACCCCAGAGAGCAGTTCTTC. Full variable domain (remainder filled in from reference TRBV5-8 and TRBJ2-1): EAGVTQSPTHLIKTRGQQATLRCSPISGHTSVYWYQQALGLGLQFLLWYDEGEERNRGNFPPRFSGRQFPNYSSELNVNALELEDSALYLCASSLDPREQFFGPGTRLTVL.

The CDR3 protein is CAAKITVTLGNTGELFF. CDR3 bases: TGTGCCGCCAAGATAACGGTGACTTTGGGGAACACCGGGGAGCTGTTTTTT. V and J are TRBV7-9 and TRBJ2-2; D not resolved. Per germline, CDR1 SEHNR and CDR2 FQNEAQ (reference sequence). CDR3 length: 17 residues. Deletions cut 11 bases from V and 1 base from J, with 23 bases between.

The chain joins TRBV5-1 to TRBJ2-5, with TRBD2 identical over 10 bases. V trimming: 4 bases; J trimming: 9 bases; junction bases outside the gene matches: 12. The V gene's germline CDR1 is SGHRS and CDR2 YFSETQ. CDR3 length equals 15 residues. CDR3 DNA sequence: TGCGCCAGCAGCCGTGGCGCTAGCGGGAGTGGGGCCCAGTACTTC. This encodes CASSRGASGSGAQYF.

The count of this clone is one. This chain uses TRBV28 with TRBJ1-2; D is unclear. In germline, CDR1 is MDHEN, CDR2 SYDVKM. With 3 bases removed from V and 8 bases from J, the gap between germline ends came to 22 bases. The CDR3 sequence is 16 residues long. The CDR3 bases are TGTGCCAGCAGTTTGCAGCAGACTCAAGCCCCTGGCGGCTACACCTTC. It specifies CASSLQQTQAPGGYTF.

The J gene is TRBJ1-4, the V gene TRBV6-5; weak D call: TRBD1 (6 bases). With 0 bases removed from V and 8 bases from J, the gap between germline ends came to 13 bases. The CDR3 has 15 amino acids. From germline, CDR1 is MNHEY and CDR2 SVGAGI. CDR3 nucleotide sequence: TGTGCCAGCAGTTACTCCCGGGGGGCGTTCGAAAAACTGTTTTTT. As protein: CASSYSRGAFEKLFF.

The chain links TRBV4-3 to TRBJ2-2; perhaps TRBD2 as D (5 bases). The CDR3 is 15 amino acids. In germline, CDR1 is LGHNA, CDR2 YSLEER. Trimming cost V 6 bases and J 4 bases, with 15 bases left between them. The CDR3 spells CASRQTRGPTGELFF. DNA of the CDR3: TGCGCCAGCAGACAGACTCGGGGTCCCACCGGGGAGCTGTTTTTT.